One and the same sample provided the 9 T cell receptor beta chains below, sequenced in a study of CD4+ T cells in melanoma. Using immunoSEQ multiplex PCR, the repertoire was profiled, and TCRdb retains in-frame clones only, with some absent. The sample contains 10,000 to 12,000 clones, about 60% of which appear only once. The sample comprised cells from a culture (not recorded whether cultured in vitro). These receptors all come from a human donor with melanoma.

This clone was seen a few times. This rearrangement joins TRBV6-6 to TRBJ1-2, with 7 bases fitting TRBD1. Germline loops: CDR1 MNHNY, CDR2 SVGAGI (reference sequence). The ends lost 6 bases at V and 4 bases at J; junction bases unmatched: 11. This CDR3 is 15 amino acids long. Written as DNA, the CDR3 is TGTGCCAGCAGCCAGACCCGGGACAGCGTCTATGGCTACACCTTC. Translating it yields CASSQTRDSVYGYTF.

This sequence joins TRBV29-1 and TRBJ1-1, with D possibly matching TRBD1 (5 bases). Germline lookup yields CDR1 SQVTM and CDR2 ANQGSEA. The CDR3 runs 13 residues. V was trimmed by 4 bases and J by 3 bases, leaving 12 bases between them. CDR3 in amino acids: CSVVYQGDTEAFF. CDR3 nucleotide sequence: TGCAGCGTTGTATATCAGGGAGACACTGAAGCTTTCTTT.

V gene TRBV6-5 combines with J gene TRBJ1-4; 8 bases agree with TRBD1. Germline-derived CDR1 and CDR2 are MNHEY and SVGAGI. The CDR3 extends over 16 amino acids. The V and J ends lost 4 bases and 0 bases, in that order; junction bases with no gene match: 4. CDR3 DNA sequence: TGTGCCAGCAGTTTGGGACAGGTGGCAACTAATGAAAAACTGTTTTTT. Its protein product is CASSLGQVATNEKLFF.

The genes are TRBV15 and TRBJ2-3; D is undetermined. Trimming took off 0 bases at V and 0 bases at J, with 7 bases between the two ends. Germline V CDR1 and CDR2: LNHNV, YYDKDF (reference sequence). The CDR3 sequence is 15 residues long. The CDR3 coding sequence is TGTGCCACCAGCAGAGATCAATTGAGCACAGATACGCAGTATTTT. Amino acids: CATSRDQLSTDTQYF. Looking up the rest from reference TRBV15 and TRBJ2-3 gives the full variable domain: DAMVIQNPRYQVTQFGKPVTLSCSQTLNHNVMYWYQQKSSQAPKLLFHYYDKDFNNEADTPDNFQSRRPNTSFCFLDIRSPGLGDTAMYLCATSRDQLSTDTQYFGPGTRLTVL.

This clone was observed a handful of times. The chain employs TRBV5-4 and TRBJ2-1; maybe TRBD1 (6 bases). Trimming pared 2 bases from V and 10 bases from J, leaving 10 bases between. This CDR3 spans 12 amino acids. Germline V lookup: CDR1 SGHNT, CDR2 YYREEE (reference sequence). The CDR3 region is CASSFTGKEQFF. CDR3 sequence (DNA): TGTGCCAGCAGCTTTACAGGGAAAGAGCAGTTCTTC.

The chain has TRBV9 and TRBJ2-2; D remains ambiguous. The CDR3 length is 13 residues. CDR1 is SGDLS, CDR2 YYNGEE, per germline. Trimming left V 2 bases short and J 8 bases short, with 10 bases between. The CDR3 nucleotides are TGTGCCAGCAGCGTGTTTTCCGGGGGGGAGCTGTTTTTT. Translated: CASSVFSGGELFF.

The chain recombines TRBV30 with TRBJ2-1, with 10 nucleotides matching TRBD1. This CDR3 region has 13 residues. Looked up from germline, CDR1 is GTSNPN and CDR2 is SVGIG (reference sequence). J was trimmed by 12 bases and V by 5 bases; bases with no gene match: 10. CDR3 sequence (DNA): TGTGCCTGGTCCCCGGGACAGGGGATATGGCAGTTCTTC. This translates into CAWSPGQGIWQFF. Supplemented by reference TRBV30 and TRBJ2-1, the full variable domain reads SQTIHQWPATLVQPVGSPLSLECTVEGTSNPNLYWYRQAAGRGLQLLFYSVGIGQISSEVPQNLSASRPQDRQFILSSKKLLLSDSGFYLCAWSPGQGIWQFFGPGTRLTVL.

The chain combines TRBV19 with TRBJ1-3; D is undetermined. Germline-derived CDR1 and CDR2 are LNHDA and SQIVND (reference sequence). V gave up 4 bases and J gave up 0 bases, with 13 bases separating them. The CDR3 totals 16 residues. The chain's CDR3 is CASSKGRRDSGNTIYF. The CDR3 nucleotides are TGTGCCAGTAGTAAAGGACGGAGGGACTCTGGAAACACCATATATTTT.

This sequence joins TRBV9 and TRBJ1-4; TRBD1 is a possible D gene (6 bases). CDR1 SGDLS and CDR2 YYNGEE come from the germline V gene. V gave up 0 bases and J gave up 4 bases, with 7 bases separating them. The CDR3 is 14 residues long. The CDR3 reads CASSVARGNEKLFF. For the CDR3, the DNA is TGTGCCAGCAGCGTAGCCAGGGGTAATGAAAAACTGTTTTTT.